The 32 T cell receptor beta chains in this list originate from one sample, sequenced in a study of OX40 agonist ivuxolimab in advanced cancers. Generated by immunoSEQ multiplex PCR, the TCRdb table keeps only in-frame clones and is missing some. The data show tens of thousands of clones, about 88% seen once. The sample consisted of CD4+ or CD8+ T cells sorted from blood, taken in a trial of the OX40 agonist ivuxolimab. The receptors were gathered from an adult with an advanced solid tumor such as melanoma, head and neck, liver or kidney cancer.

The chain is built from TRBV27 and TRBJ2-2; perhaps TRBD2 as D (7 bases). Trimming removed 3 bases at V and 3 bases at J, with 14 bases between. Germline values: CDR1 MNHEY, CDR2 SMNVEV (reference sequence). The CDR3 contains 16 residues. The CDR3 bases are TGTGCCAGCAGTTTTATCTGGGGGGGCGACACCGGGGAGCTGTTTTTT. Its protein product is CASSFIWGGDTGELFF.

The chain uses TRBV29-1 and TRBJ1-4; 7 bases match TRBD1. With 4 bases clipped from V and 6 bases from J, the junction kept 2 bases outside the gene matches. CDR1 is SQVTM, CDR2 ANQGSEA, per germline. This CDR3 is 12 amino acids long. The CDR3 protein is CSVVTGYEKLFF. Here the CDR3 DNA reads TGCAGCGTTGTGACAGGGTATGAAAAACTGTTTTTT.

This sequence joins TRBV19 and TRBJ1-1, with a tentative D call TRBD1 (6 bases). Germline V lookup: CDR1 LNHDA, CDR2 SQIVND (reference sequence). This CDR3 comprises 15 residues. V dropped 6 bases and J dropped 0 bases, with 14 bases sitting between them. CDR3 region: CASSPGVLMNTEAFF. The CDR3 DNA is TGTGCCAGTAGCCCAGGGGTTCTAATGAACACTGAAGCTTTCTTT.

The CDR3 protein is CASSLETRREQFF. CDR3 nucleotide sequence: TGTGCCAGCAGCTTAGAGACAAGGCGGGAGCAGTTCTTC. J is TRBJ2-1 and V is TRBV7-6; no definite D call. V shed 1 base and J shed 10 bases, with 11 bases lying between them. The germline V gene encodes CDR1 SGHVS and CDR2 FNYEAQ. The CDR3 contains 13 residues.

The genes are TRBV11-2 and TRBJ1-1; D is perhaps TRBD1 (5 bases). CDR3 size: 13 residues. Trimming left V 2 bases short and J 7 bases short, with 11 bases between. CDR1 and CDR2 from the germline V gene are SGHAT and FQNNGV. The DNA for the CDR3 is TGTGCCAGCAGCTTACTAGGCGGGGGTGAAGCTTTCTTT. Translating gives CASSLLGGGEAFF.

The chain is built from TRBV19 and TRBJ2-1; possibly TRBD1 for D (6 bases). Germline lookup yields CDR1 LNHDA and CDR2 SQIVND (reference sequence). The CDR3 spans 12 residues. The V end lost 8 bases, the J end lost 6 bases, and 11 bases lay between the germline ends. This chain's CDR3 is CASSQGFNEQFF. In DNA form, the CDR3 reads TGTGCCAGTTCACAGGGTTTCAATGAGCAGTTCTTC.

V and J are TRBV19 and TRBJ1-1, with 9 bases that match TRBD1. V was clipped by 5 bases and J by 4 bases; unmatched bases: 5. Germline-derived CDR1 and CDR2 are LNHDA and SQIVND (reference sequence). CDR3 size: 14 residues. CDR3 amino acids: CASSPGTGRTEAFF. DNA for the CDR3: TGTGCCAGTAGTCCCGGGACAGGGCGCACTGAAGCTTTCTTT.

The chain carries TRBV27 and TRBJ1-1; possible D gene TRBD1, 6 bases. This CDR3 is built from 14 residues. Looked up from germline, CDR1 is MNHEY and CDR2 is SMNVEV (reference sequence). V was shortened by 6 bases and J by 1 base, with 12 bases between the two germline ends. The CDR3 region is CASRDSAPNTEAFF. The DNA of the CDR3 is TGTGCCAGCAGGGACAGCGCCCCGAACACTGAAGCTTTCTTT.

V is TRBV5-1 and J is TRBJ1-1; the D is unclear. Trimming took 1 base from V and 1 from J, leaving 5 bases between them. The CDR3 has 13 residues. Germline V gene data show CDR1 as SGHRS and CDR2 as YFSETQ. CDR3 DNA: TGCGCCAGCAGCTTGAGCCAGAACACTGAAGCTTTCTTT. It yields the protein CASSLSQNTEAFF.

The chain carries TRBV4-1 and TRBJ2-7; 8 nucleotides line up with TRBD2. CDR1 is MGHRA, CDR2 YSYEKL, per germline. The V and J ends lost 3 bases and 5 bases, in that order; junction bases with no gene match: 9. The CDR3 consists of 15 residues. The CDR3 loop reads CASSHRTSRNNEQYF. The CDR3 region has the DNA TGCGCCAGCAGCCACCGGACTAGCCGGAATAACGAGCAGTACTTC.

The V call is TRBV7-9, the J call TRBJ1-3, with D uncertain. Trimming took off 1 base at V and 8 bases at J, with 15 bases between the two ends. Germline CDR1 is SEHNR and CDR2 is FQNEAQ (reference sequence). CDR3 length: 15 amino acids. The CDR3 DNA is TGTGCCAGCAGCTTAGGGACTCCTCGGCCGGACACCATATATTTT. Translating it yields CASSLGTPRPDTIYF.

CDR3 in DNA: TGTGCCAGCAGCTTTGACAGTAGGGATGGCTACACCTTC. Its protein is CASSFDSRDGYTF. This chain joins TRBV7-3 and TRBJ1-2; the D gene is possibly TRBD1 (5 bases). Germline CDR1 is SGHTA and CDR2 is FQGTGA. The V gene lost 3 bases and the J gene lost 6 bases, with 11 bases spanning the gap. The CDR3 has 13 residues.

This clone was seen ten or more times. The gene calls are TRBV27 and TRBJ2-7, with D hard to call. The CDR3 consists of 12 residues. Germline V CDR1 and CDR2: MNHEY, SMNVEV (reference sequence). V lost 8 bases, J lost 0 bases, and 8 bases lay in between. The CDR3 DNA reads TGTGCCAGCTCCACTAACTCCTACGAGCAGTACTTC. Translating gives CASSTNSYEQYF.

This rearrangement joins TRBV4-1 to TRBJ2-1; TRBD2 might be the D (6 bases). The CDR3 length is 16 residues. The germline V gene encodes CDR1 MGHRA and CDR2 YSYEKL. Trimming removed 0 bases from V and 5 bases from J, with 14 bases in between. The CDR3 loop is CASSQDGLAINNEQFF. DNA of the CDR3: TGCGCCAGCAGCCAAGATGGGCTAGCGATAAACAATGAGCAGTTCTTC.

This sequence joins TRBV7-9 and TRBJ1-6, with D possibly being TRBD1 (5 bases). The CDR3 is made up of 15 amino acids. Germline-derived CDR1 and CDR2 are SEHNR and FQNEAQ (reference sequence). Trimming took off 5 bases at V and 6 bases at J, with 14 bases between the two ends. The CDR3 protein is CASSHGQDVNSPLHF. DNA of the CDR3: TGTGCCAGCAGCCACGGACAAGACGTTAATTCACCCCTCCACTTT. The whole variable domain, filled in from reference TRBV7-9 and TRBJ1-6, reads DTGVSQNPRHKITKRGQNVTFRCDPISEHNRLYWYRQTLGQGPEFLTYFQNEAQLEKSRLLSDRFSAERPKGSFSTLEIQRTEQGDSAMYLCASSHGQDVNSPLHFGNGTRLTVT.

The chain carries TRBV5-1 and TRBJ2-7; D is undetermined. Germline V gene data show CDR1 as SGHRS and CDR2 as YFSETQ. Trimming stripped 0 bases from V and 3 bases from J, with 13 bases between. The CDR3 runs to 15 residues. The CDR3 spells CASSLALGFNYEQYF. The CDR3 DNA is TGCGCCAGCAGCTTGGCCTTGGGGTTTAACTACGAGCAGTACTTC.

This clone has only one observation. The chain joins TRBV5-1 to TRBJ1-1, with D perhaps TRBD1 (6 bases). Per germline, CDR1 SGHRS and CDR2 YFSETQ. V lost 4 bases and J lost 8, with 18 bases in between. The CDR3 is 14 amino acids. Written as DNA, the CDR3 is TGCGCCAGCAGCCCGGATCAGGGGCAGCCCGAAGCTTTCTTT. Protein sequence: CASSPDQGQPEAFF.

The V and J genes are TRBV6-5 and TRBJ1-3; D is unresolved. There are 15 residues in the CDR3. The V end was cut by 5 bases, the J end by 4 bases, with 15 bases between. Germline values: CDR1 MNHEY, CDR2 SVGAGI. CDR3 DNA sequence: TGTGCCAGCAGTGCATCGGAGGTGAGGGGAAACACCATATATTTT. Translation gives CASSASEVRGNTIYF.

The gene calls are TRBV27 and TRBJ2-7, with a weak D call TRBD2 (5 bases). Germline CDR1 MNHEY, CDR2 SMNVEV (reference sequence). The germline V and J ends were trimmed by 6 bases and 3 bases, with 12 bases remaining between them. This CDR3 comprises 13 residues. CDR3 bases: TGTGCCAGCAGCTCAACTAGTCACTACGAGCAGTACTTC. It specifies CASSSTSHYEQYF.

V usage is TRBV4-1 and J usage is TRBJ2-3; 11 positions agree with TRBD1. The germline V gene has CDR1 MGHRA and CDR2 YSYEKL. This CDR3 is 16 amino acids long. V lost 3 bases to trimming and J lost 1 base; unmatched junction nucleotides: 3. The CDR3 here is CASSHPDRGRTDTQYF. The CDR3 DNA sequence: TGCGCCAGCAGCCACCCGGACAGGGGGCGCACAGATACGCAGTATTTT.

The rearrangement links TRBV9 to TRBJ2-2, with D tentatively TRBD1 (6 bases). The CDR3 length is 17 residues. Germline V lookup: CDR1 SGDLS, CDR2 YYNGEE. Trimming took off 0 bases at V and 0 bases at J, with 12 bases between the two ends. The CDR3 region is CASSVEGERSNTGELFF. CDR3 coding DNA: TGTGCCAGCAGCGTAGAGGGGGAAAGGTCGAACACCGGGGAGCTGTTTTTT.

The chain combines TRBV29-1 with TRBJ2-7; D is perhaps TRBD2 (5 bases). V gave up 0 bases and J gave up 4 bases, with 7 bases separating them. Germline V CDR1 and CDR2: SQVTM, ANQGSEA. This CDR3 spans 12 amino acids. The CDR3 DNA follows: TGCAGCGTTGAAGATCGGGGTTACGAGCAGTACTTC. Protein sequence: CSVEDRGYEQYF.

The V call is TRBV10-1, the J call TRBJ2-1; 11 bases are shared with TRBD2. Unmatched junction bases numbered 4, after V lost 0 bases and J lost 6 bases. Germline V gives CDR1 WNHNN, CDR2 SYGVQD (reference sequence). CDR3 length equals 16 residues. The CDR3 protein is CASSESTSGSRNEQFF. Written as DNA, the CDR3 is TGCGCCAGCAGTGAGTCTACTAGCGGGAGCCGCAATGAGCAGTTCTTC.

J is TRBJ1-6 and V is TRBV23-1; D is undetermined. TRBV23-1 is labeled an ORF, and its function is uncertain. The CDR3 is 18 residues long. Trimming took 6 bases from V and 3 from J, leaving 21 bases between them. The CDR3 loop is CASSTASQAVLYNSPLHF. The CDR3 nucleotides read TGCGCCAGCAGCACGGCATCGCAGGCGGTCCTCTATAATTCACCCCTCCACTTT.

The chain has TRBV7-9 and TRBJ2-5, with TRBD2 matching 14 bases. This CDR3 region has 16 residues. J was trimmed by 3 bases and V by 3 bases; bases with no gene match: 3. Germline-derived CDR1 and CDR2 are SEHNR and FQNEAQ (reference sequence). CDR3 coding DNA: TGTGCCAGCAGCTTTCCGGGACTAGCGGGAGAAGAGACCCAGTACTTC. Its translation is CASSFPGLAGEETQYF.

This clone was counted ten times or more. The genes are TRBV27 and TRBJ2-7; 10 nucleotides line up with TRBD1. Trimming cost V 6 bases and J 6 bases; bases outside gene matches: 11. Germline-derived CDR1 and CDR2 are MNHEY and SMNVEV (reference sequence). The CDR3 has 15 residues. CDR3: CASRLTGTGVIEQYF. As DNA, the CDR3 is TGTGCCAGCAGGCTTACCGGGACAGGGGTAATCGAGCAGTACTTC.

This clone was found a few times. V usage is TRBV7-2 and J usage is TRBJ2-1; 7 positions match TRBD1. V trimming: 1 base; J trimming: 9 bases; junction bases outside the gene matches: 9. This CDR3 contains 15 residues. CDR1 is SGHTA and CDR2 is FQGNSA in the germline V gene. The CDR3 bases are TGTGCCAGCAGCTTAGACAGGGGATTGTTGCTTGAGCAGTTCTTC. Translated: CASSLDRGLLLEQFF. Full variable domain (outside the CDR3, taken from reference TRBV7-2 and TRBJ2-1): GAGVSQSPSNKVTEKGKDVELRCDPISGHTALYWYRQSLGQGLEFLIYFQGNSAPDKSGLPSDRFSAERTGGSVSTLTIQRTQQEDSAVYLCASSLDRGLLLEQFFGPGTRLTVL.

The V call is TRBV13, the J call TRBJ1-1; D remains unclear. Germline loops: CDR1 PRHDT, CDR2 FYEKMQ (reference sequence). This CDR3 is built from 12 residues. The V and J ends lost 4 bases and 6 bases respectively, with 9 bases between them. In DNA, the CDR3 is TGTGCCAGCAGCTCCGATATAGCTGAAGCTTTCTTT. Its protein product is CASSSDIAEAFF.

CDR3 coding DNA: TGCGCCAGCGGGGGGGGCACCTACGAGCAGTACTTC. It is translated as CASGGGTYEQYF. This chain uses TRBV10-2 with TRBJ2-7; a weak D match, TRBD2 (7 bases). CDR1 and CDR2 (germline): WSHSY, SAAADI. V lost 8 bases and J lost 2, with 10 bases in between. CDR3 length: 12 residues.

The chain is built from TRBV7-8 and TRBJ2-2, with 7 nucleotides matching TRBD1. Unmatched junction bases numbered 16, after V lost 7 bases and J lost 5 bases. CDR1 and CDR2 from the germline V gene are SGHVS and FQNEAQ. The CDR3 has 17 residues. The CDR3 is CASTPRQGFKGTGELFF. CDR3 DNA sequence: TGTGCCAGCACCCCCCGACAGGGCTTTAAGGGGACCGGGGAGCTGTTTTTT. Drawing the rest from reference TRBV7-8 and TRBJ2-2, the complete variable domain is GAGVSQSPRYKVAKRGQDVALRCDPISGHVSLFWYQQALGQGPEFLTYFQNEAQLDKSGLPSDRFFAERPEGSVSTLKIQRTQQEDSAVYLCASTPRQGFKGTGELFFGEGSRLTVL.

The rearrangement joins TRBV5-6 to TRBJ2-5; TRBD1 matches 7 bases. The CDR3 has 17 residues. CDR1 and CDR2 from the germline V gene are SGHDT and YYEEEE. With 5 bases clipped from V and 5 bases from J, the junction kept 18 bases outside the gene matches. The CDR3 is CASRPGPGTVLIETQYF. The CDR3 DNA reads as TGTGCCAGCAGGCCTGGGCCAGGGACAGTGCTGATTGAGACCCAGTACTTC.

The rearrangement uses TRBV5-1 and TRBJ1-1, with a weak D call TRBD1 (6 bases). Germline V lookup: CDR1 SGHRS, CDR2 YFSETQ. V lost 1 base to trimming and J lost 0 bases, with 13 bases between them. CDR3 length: 16 amino acids. Here the CDR3 reads CASSLSRGNMNTEAFF. DNA for the CDR3: TGCGCCAGCAGCTTGTCGAGGGGGAACATGAACACTGAAGCTTTCTTT.